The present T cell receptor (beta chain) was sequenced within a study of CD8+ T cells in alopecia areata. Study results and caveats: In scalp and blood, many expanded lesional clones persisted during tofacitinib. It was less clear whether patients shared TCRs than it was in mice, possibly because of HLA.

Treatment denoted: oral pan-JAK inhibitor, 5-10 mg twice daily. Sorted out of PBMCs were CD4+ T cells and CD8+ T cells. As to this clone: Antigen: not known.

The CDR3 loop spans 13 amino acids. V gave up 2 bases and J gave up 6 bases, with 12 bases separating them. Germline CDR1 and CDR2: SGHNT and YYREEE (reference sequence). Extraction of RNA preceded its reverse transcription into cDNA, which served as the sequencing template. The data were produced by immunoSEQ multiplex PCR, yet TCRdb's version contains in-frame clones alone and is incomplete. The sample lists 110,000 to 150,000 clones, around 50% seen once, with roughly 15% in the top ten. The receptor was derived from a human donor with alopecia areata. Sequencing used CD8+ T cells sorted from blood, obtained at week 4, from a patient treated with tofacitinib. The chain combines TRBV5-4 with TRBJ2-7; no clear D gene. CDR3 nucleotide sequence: TGTGCCAGCAGCTTTGGTCTTAGGAGCGAGCAGTACTTC. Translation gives CASSFGLRSEQYF. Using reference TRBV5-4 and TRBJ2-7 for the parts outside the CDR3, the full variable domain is ETGVTQSPTHLIKTRGQQVTLRCSSQSGHNTVSWYQQALGQGPQFIFQYYREEENGRGNFPPRFSGLQFPNYSSELNVNALELDDSALYLCASSFGLRSEQYFGPGTRLTVT.